This TCR beta chain was sequenced for a study of blood T cell repertoires in COVID-19. Study overall: COVID-19 samples from acute and convalescent phases originated in the United States, Italy and Spain. PBMCs, B-cell-depleted T cells, or T cells were the source of the cDNA or gDNA that made up the material.

Source study methods: Amplification of reference gene primers was used by the study to estimate nucleated cell counts. The assay was immunoSEQ multiplex PCR, and TCRdb's table has in-frame clones only and misses some. V, J and clone size are taken as reported in that table, and D and trimming were inferred from the DNA itself. This table has 250,000 or so clones, around 81% appearing once. Per germline, CDR1 SGHTS and CDR2 YDEGEE. The CDR3 has 15 amino acids. The ends were cut back, 4 bases at V and 0 bases at J, with 12 bases in the middle. V usage is TRBV5-8 and J usage is TRBJ2-3; possibly TRBD1 for D (6 bases). The clonotype was recovered from a man aged 25-45 years who had recovered from COVID-19. Sequenced sample: peripheral blood. CDR3 sequence (DNA): TGTGCCAGCAGCCGCTTGACAGGTAGCACAGATACGCAGTATTTT. Protein product: CASSRLTGSTDTQYF.